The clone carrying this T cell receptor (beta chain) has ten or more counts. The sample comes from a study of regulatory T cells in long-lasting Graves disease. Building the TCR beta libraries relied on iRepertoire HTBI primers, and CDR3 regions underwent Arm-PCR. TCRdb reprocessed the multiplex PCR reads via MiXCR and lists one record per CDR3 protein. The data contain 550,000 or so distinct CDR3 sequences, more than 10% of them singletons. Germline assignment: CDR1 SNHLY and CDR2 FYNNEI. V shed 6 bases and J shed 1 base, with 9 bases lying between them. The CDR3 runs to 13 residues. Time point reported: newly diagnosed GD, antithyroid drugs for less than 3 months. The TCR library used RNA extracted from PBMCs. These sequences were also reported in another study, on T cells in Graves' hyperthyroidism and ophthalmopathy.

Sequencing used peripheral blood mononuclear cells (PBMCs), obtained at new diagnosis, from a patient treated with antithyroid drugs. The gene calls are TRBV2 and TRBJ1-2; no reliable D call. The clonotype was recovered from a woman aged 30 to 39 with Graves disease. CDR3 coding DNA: TGTGCCAGCAGCAACCGGGATAACTATGGCTACACCTTC. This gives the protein CASSNRDNYGYTF.